The 9 T cell receptor beta chains below all came from one sample that was sequenced in a study of OX40 agonist ivuxolimab in advanced cancers. The library was generated by the immunoSEQ multiplex PCR assay. TCRdb provides this immuneACCESS table in a form limited to in-frame rearrangements. Some clones are lacking; in checked studies, under half of them reflect an unresolved V gene, and why the rest are absent is not known. The sample has about 73,000 clones on record, 85% to 90% of them singletons. The top ten clones comprise around 9.9% of the sample. The material sequenced was CD4+ or CD8+ T cells sorted from blood, taken in a trial of the OX40 agonist ivuxolimab. The source of these receptors is an adult with an advanced solid tumor such as melanoma, head and neck, liver or kidney cancer.

The V gene is TRBV6-5, the J gene TRBJ1-1, with D tentatively TRBD1 (6 bases). With 2 bases removed from V and 1 base from J, the gap between germline ends came to 14 bases. Per germline, CDR1 MNHEY and CDR2 SVGAGI. The CDR3 covers 16 residues. CDR3 nucleotides: TGTGCCAGCAGTTACACCAGACAGGTTTCGAACACTGAAGCTTTCTTT. Translation: CASSYTRQVSNTEAFF.

Concerning this clone itself: The same CDR3 can be traced to other DNA sequences in this sample. The rearrangement joins TRBV5-5 to TRBJ1-1, with 7 bases fitting TRBD1. Germline V gene lookup returns CDR1 SGHKS and CDR2 YYEKEE (reference sequence). The junction had 8 bases not matched to a gene; V was cut back by 8 bases and J by 1 base. CDR3 length: 14 residues. Here the CDR3 DNA reads TGTGCCAGTAGCATGGGACAGCGGAACACTGAAGCTTTCTTT. This encodes CASSMGQRNTEAFF.

This clone was seen more than once but under ten times. The gene calls are TRBV30 and TRBJ1-5, with D uncertain. CDR1 is GTSNPN, CDR2 SVGIG, per germline (reference sequence). This CDR3 has 15 residues. V was shortened by 0 bases and J by 0 bases, with 9 bases between the two germline ends. For the CDR3, the DNA is TGTGCCTGGAGTGTACTAGGTAGTAGCAATCAGCCCCAGCATTTT. Translating it yields CAWSVLGSSNQPQHF. Together with reference TRBV30 and TRBJ1-5, the CDR3 gives the full variable domain: SQTIHQWPATLVQPVGSPLSLECTVEGTSNPNLYWYRQAAGRGLQLLFYSVGIGQISSEVPQNLSASRPQDRQFILSSKKLLLSDSGFYLCAWSVLGSSNQPQHFGDGTRLSIL.

The CDR3 spells CASSEAKTVSGNGYTF. The CDR3 nucleotides are TGTGCCAGCAGTGAAGCGAAGACAGTTTCAGGGAATGGCTACACCTTC. This chain links TRBV6-1 with TRBJ1-2, with a weak D call TRBD1 (5 bases). In germline, CDR1 is MNHNS, CDR2 SASEGT. This CDR3 contains 16 residues. V was pared by 0 bases and J by 6 bases, with 17 bases between.

The V call is TRBV9, the J call TRBJ1-3, with D unclear. V lost 5 bases, J lost 0 bases, and 6 bases lay in between. The CDR3 length is 13 residues. Germline assignment: CDR1 SGDLS and CDR2 YYNGEE. The CDR3 region is CASRDNSGNTIYF. CDR3 nucleotide sequence: TGTGCCAGCAGGGATAACTCTGGAAACACCATATATTTT.

This chain connects TRBV20-1 to TRBJ1-1; D perhaps matches TRBD1 (5 bases). CDR1 is DFQATT and CDR2 is SNEGSKA in the germline V gene (reference sequence). V dropped 4 bases and J dropped 4 bases, with 7 bases sitting between them. There are 11 residues in the CDR3. The CDR3 coding sequence is TGCAGTGCTATGGGGGGCACTGAAGCTTTCTTT. Translated, it gives CSAMGGTEAFF.

The chain joins TRBV18 to TRBJ2-5, with D tentatively TRBD1 (5 bases). Germline V CDR1 and CDR2: KGHSH, LQKENI. V lost 5 bases to trimming and J lost 4 bases, with 14 bases between them. This CDR3 comprises 14 residues. This CDR3 is CASSSQGFSETQYF. The CDR3 nucleotides read TGTGCCAGCTCATCTCAGGGTTTTTCAGAGACCCAGTACTTC.

This clone has a single count. J is TRBJ2-7 and V is TRBV28, with D uncertain. CDR3 size: 11 residues. Germline V gene data show CDR1 as MDHEN and CDR2 as SYDVKM. Trimming stripped 2 bases from V and 13 bases from J, with 12 bases between. CDR3 in DNA: TGTGCCAGCAGTTTAGGCCTTGCTCTATACTTC. Its translation is CASSLGLALYF.

CDR3 region: CASSFSGGNKGFAQYF. CDR3 DNA: TGTGCCAGCAGTTTTTCAGGGGGTAATAAAGGTTTCGCCCAGTACTTC. This sequence joins TRBV27 and TRBJ2-5, with 7 bases aligning to TRBD1. This CDR3 has 16 residues. With V trimmed by 3 bases and J by 9 bases, 16 bases remained unmatched. Germline V gives CDR1 MNHEY, CDR2 SMNVEV (reference sequence).